This T cell receptor (beta chain) was retrieved from a study of OX40 agonist ivuxolimab in advanced cancers. Study results and caveats: CD4+ and CD8+ T cells in blood underwent clonal expansion by week 6 at 0.1 to 3.0 mg/kg.

CDR1 is MNHEY and CDR2 is SMNVEV in the germline V gene (reference sequence). This CDR3 region has 14 residues. V was trimmed by 3 bases and J by 2 bases, leaving 11 bases between them. Libraries were prepared by immunoSEQ multiplex PCR; TCRdb keeps only in-frame clonotypes and omits some of them. The table lists about 64,000 clones, 75% to 85% of them singletons. Details on this clone: Its antigen is not known.

This chain connects TRBV27 to TRBJ2-7, with D possibly being TRBD2 (6 bases). The sequencing here drew on CD4+ or CD8+ T cells sorted from blood, taken in a trial of the OX40 agonist ivuxolimab. The TCR was taken from an adult with an advanced solid tumor such as melanoma, head and neck, liver or kidney cancer. The CDR3 sequence: CASSLGGGPYEQYF. The CDR3 coding sequence is TGTGCCAGCAGTTTGGGGGGTGGGCCCTACGAGCAGTACTTC.